The clone carrying this T cell receptor (beta chain) was seen many times. This specimen comes from a study of spatial heterogeneity in lung cancer. The wider study: Among detected sequences, beta-chain ones consistently exceeded alpha-chain ones in number.

This CDR3 has 14 amino acids. Germline lookup yields CDR1 MDHEN and CDR2 SYDVKM. The V end was cut by 5 bases, the J end by 1 base, with 11 bases between. Documented time point: sample taken at primary tumor resection. There were 72 donors, all of them untreated patients with early-stage non-small cell lung cancer. Whole RNA from tumor, nontumor lung or frozen PBMC was sequenced unsorted. TCRdb recomputed calls from the 5' RACE reads with MiXCR, one row per CDR3 protein. The table includes fewer than 7,000 distinct CDR3 sequences, about 13% detected once. The origin of this receptor is a female donor with early-stage non-small cell lung cancer. The specimen comprised normal lung tissue next to the tumor, sampled at surgery. The rearrangement links TRBV28 to TRBJ1-2, with D hard to call. The CDR3 loop reads CASSLAQDNYGYTF. The CDR3 DNA sequence: TGTGCCAGCAGTCTGGCTCAGGATAACTATGGCTACACCTTC.